The source of this T cell receptor beta chain is a study of blood T cell repertoires in COVID-19. Original analysis: Using reference gene primer amplification, nucleated cell counts were estimated. Profiling relied on immunoSEQ multiplex PCR, and the TCRdb table lists in-frame clones only, not all of them. That table supplies the V and J calls and clone size; D and trimming were determined from the DNA. The sample holds around 330,000 clones, 85% seen once. Trimming shortened V by 3 bases and J by 7 bases, and 15 bases separated the two germline ends. The germline V gene has CDR1 MNHNS and CDR2 SASEGT. This CDR3 has 14 amino acids.

This receptor was obtained from a young woman who had been exposed to COVID-19. This chain uses TRBV6-1 with TRBJ1-2, with D maybe TRBD1 (5 bases). Sequencing used PBMCs or T cells enriched from blood (not recorded which). This CDR3 is CASSELQELGGYTF. For the CDR3, the DNA is TGTGCCAGCAGTGAGCTACAGGAGCTCGGTGGCTACACCTTC.